A single sample is the source of the 20 T cell receptor beta chains below, sequenced in a study of vaccination effects on CD4 cells after COVID-19. TCRdb's table, derived via immunoSEQ multiplex PCR, lists solely in-frame clones and lacks some. The sample has 68,000 or so clones; roughly 80% are singletons. Their target antigens are unknown. With the ViraFEST assay, the study expanded antigen-specific CD4+ T cells using viral peptide pools, then sequenced them. When less than 12 days of culture had elapsed, CD4+ T cells were isolated. Vaccine recipients had no previous SARS-CoV-2 infection; their nucleocapsid antibodies were negative. This material consisted of CD4+ T cells from PBMCs cultured with SARS-CoV-2 spike peptides, taken before COVID-19 vaccination. The receptors derive from a human donor who received a COVID-19 vaccine.

This clone was counted only a few times. V is TRBV30 and J is TRBJ2-3; 16 positions match TRBD2. Germline V gives CDR1 GTSNPN, CDR2 SVGIG (reference sequence). This CDR3 has 20 amino acids. With 2 bases clipped from V and 0 bases from J, the junction kept 11 bases outside the gene matches. CDR3 loop: CAWSPTGLAGGNPSTDTQYF. DNA for the CDR3: TGTGCCTGGAGTCCCACGGGACTAGCGGGGGGGAACCCTAGCACAGATACGCAGTATTTT.

This chain joins TRBV2 and TRBJ2-5; 11 positions match TRBD1. Germline values: CDR1 SNHLY, CDR2 FYNNEI. The CDR3 spans 14 residues. Trimming took 6 bases from V and 4 from J; bases not matched to a gene: 4. The CDR3 region is CASSRTGGRETQYF. CDR3 bases: TGTGCCAGCAGCCGGACAGGGGGCCGAGAGACCCAGTACTTC. Based on the CDR3 plus reference TRBV2 and TRBJ2-5, the full variable domain is EPEVTQTPSHQVTQMGQEVILRCVPISNHLYFYWYRQILGQKVEFLVSFYNNEISEKSEIFDDQFSVERPDGSNFTLKIRSTKLEDSAMYFCASSRTGGRETQYFGPGTRLLVL.

The gene calls are TRBV19 and TRBJ1-5; TRBD1 matches at 7 bases. Germline trimming cut 5 bases from V and 2 bases from J; bases unmatched to any gene: 15. In germline, CDR1 is LNHDA, CDR2 SQIVND (reference sequence). The CDR3 has 18 residues. CDR3 sequence reads: CASSRQGSRGMGNQPQHF. The CDR3 DNA reads as TGTGCCAGTAGTCGACAGGGATCGAGGGGCATGGGCAATCAGCCCCAGCATTTT.

This clone was counted once. This chain links TRBV3-1 (or the pseudogene TRBV3-2) with TRBJ2-5; no firm D call. CDR3 length equals 18 residues. Trimming removed 1 base at V and 1 base at J, with 19 bases between. Germline CDR1 is LGHDT and CDR2 is YNNKEL (reference sequence). Here the CDR3 DNA reads TGTGCCAGCAGCCAAGGTGCAGTCCGCCTTAGTATCCAAGAGACCCAGTACTTC. It is translated as CASSQGAVRLSIQETQYF.

The chain is built from TRBV2 and TRBJ2-2; 10 nucleotides line up with TRBD1. From germline, CDR1 is SNHLY and CDR2 FYNNEI. The CDR3 runs to 15 residues. The junction had 5 bases not matched to a gene; V was cut back by 6 bases and J by 4 bases. CDR3 bases: TGTGCCAGCAGGAGGGACAGGGGAAGCACCGGGGAGCTGTTTTTT. Translating gives CASRRDRGSTGELFF.

The V and J genes are TRBV19 and TRBJ1-1, with TRBD1 as a possible D gene (5 bases). CDR3 length: 15 amino acids. Germline CDR1 is LNHDA and CDR2 is SQIVND (reference sequence). Trimming shortened V by 1 base and J by 2 bases, and 11 bases separated the two germline ends. CDR3 in DNA: TGTGCCAGTAGTATAGCAGGACACAGAAACACTGAAGCTTTCTTT. Its translation is CASSIAGHRNTEAFF. The full variable domain, completed using reference TRBV19 and TRBJ1-1, is DGGITQSPKYLFRKEGQNVTLSCEQNLNHDAMYWYRQDPGQGLRLIYYSQIVNDFQKGDIAEGYSVSREKKESFPLTVTSAQKNPTAFYLCASSIAGHRNTEAFFGQGTRLTVV.

This clone was seen just once. The J gene is TRBJ2-1, the V gene TRBV7-3; TRBD2 matches at 9 bases. There are 16 residues in the CDR3. J was trimmed by 7 bases and V by 5 bases; bases with no gene match: 12. Germline lookup yields CDR1 SGHTA and CDR2 FQGTGA. CDR3 bases: TGTGCCAGCAGCACCGACGGCGGGGGGGGTAAGAATGAGCAGTTCTTC. Translation gives CASSTDGGGGKNEQFF.

The rearrangement uses TRBV5-1 and TRBJ2-5, with 11 bases that match TRBD2. Germline CDR1 is SGHRS and CDR2 is YFSETQ. J gave up 3 bases and V 0 bases, and 4 bases lay outside the gene matches. The CDR3 runs 16 residues. DNA for the CDR3: TGCGCCAGCAGCTTGGCCCCGACTAGCGGGGAAGAGACCCAGTACTTC. Residues: CASSLAPTSGEETQYF.

This chain joins TRBV11-2 and TRBJ2-7, with no clear D. CDR1 and CDR2 (germline): SGHAT, FQNNGV. V lost 5 bases and J 6 bases, leaving 14 bases between the germline ends. CDR3 length: 13 residues. DNA for the CDR3: TGTGCCAGCAGCAAGACCCTACAGCTCGAGCAGTACGTC. Protein sequence: CASSKTLQLEQYV.

The chain uses TRBV5-1 and TRBJ1-1; 7 bases are a match to TRBD1. From germline, CDR1 is SGHRS and CDR2 YFSETQ. The CDR3 contains 14 residues. V shed 4 bases, J shed 1 base, and the junction held 4 bases outside the gene matches. The chain's CDR3 is CASSTGTANTEAFF. The CDR3 DNA follows: TGCGCCAGCAGCACCGGGACAGCGAACACTGAAGCTTTCTTT.

The chain carries TRBV14 and TRBJ2-1; D might be TRBD1 or TRBD2, each matching 6 bases. The V and J ends lost 0 bases and 8 bases respectively, with 20 bases between them. The germline V gene has CDR1 SGHDN and CDR2 FVKESK. CDR3 size: 17 residues. The CDR3 protein is CASSQDRPFRGPDEQFF. The CDR3 bases are TGTGCCAGCAGCCAAGATCGCCCTTTTCGGGGGCCCGATGAGCAGTTCTTC.

This sequence joins TRBV3-1 (or the pseudogene TRBV3-2) and TRBJ2-5; perhaps TRBD2 as D (6 bases). Trimming cost V 4 bases and J 1 base, with 10 bases left between them. Germline V gene data show CDR1 as LGHDT and CDR2 as YNNKEL (reference sequence). This CDR3 is built from 14 residues. In DNA, the CDR3 is TGTGCCAGCAGCCCAGTGGGGGGCCAAGAGACCCAGTACTTC. It codes for CASSPVGGQETQYF.

This clone was recorded a few times. This chain joins TRBV6-5 and TRBJ1-6; D ambiguous. CDR1 and CDR2 (germline): MNHEY, SVGAGI. CDR3 length equals 14 residues. The germline V and J ends were trimmed by 6 bases and 9 bases, with 15 bases remaining between them. In DNA form, the CDR3 reads TGTGCCAGCAGACGTCAGGCAGGCGGTTCACCCCTCCACTTT. This sequence encodes CASRRQAGGSPLHF.

The J gene is TRBJ2-5, the V gene TRBV5-4; TRBD1 agrees at 7 bases. This CDR3 has 13 residues. Germline CDR1 and CDR2: SGHNT and YYREEE (reference sequence). Trimming at V came to 4 bases and at J to 3 bases, leaving 3 bases not matched to a gene. Written as DNA, the CDR3 is TGTGCCAGCAGCCAGGACAGGAAAGAGACCCAGTACTTC. It yields the protein CASSQDRKETQYF.

The rearrangement uses TRBV2 and TRBJ1-5, with a weak D call TRBD1 (5 bases). This CDR3 region has 13 residues. Germline V lookup: CDR1 SNHLY, CDR2 FYNNEI. Trimming removed 7 bases from V and 0 bases from J, with 7 bases in between. The CDR3, as DNA: TGTGCCAGCACCAGGGATAGCAATCAGCCCCAGCATTTT. As protein: CASTRDSNQPQHF.

This clone was seen only once. This chain uses TRBV4-1 with TRBJ2-1, with TRBD2 identical over 8 bases. Losses at the gene ends were 2 bases for V and 5 bases for J; bases not matched to a gene: 5. The length of the CDR3 is 15 residues. Germline-derived CDR1 and CDR2 are MGHRA and YSYEKL. This chain's CDR3 is CASSQIRGGHNEQFF. CDR3 in DNA: TGCGCCAGCAGCCAAATACGGGGGGGGCACAATGAGCAGTTCTTC.

The CDR3 DNA reads as TGTGCCAGCTCACCACCGAGGAGGGCCCGAACTGGAAACACCATATATTTT. Its protein product is CASSPPRRARTGNTIYF. The V gene is TRBV18, the J gene TRBJ1-3; D is unclear. CDR1 and CDR2 (germline): KGHSH, LQKENI. There are 17 residues in the CDR3. Deletions cut 0 bases from V and 2 bases from J, with 14 bases between. The complete variable domain, with remaining parts taken from reference TRBV18 and TRBJ1-3, reads NAGVMQNPRHLVRRRGQEARLRCSPMKGHSHVYWYRQLPEEGLKFMVYLQKENIIDESGMPKERFSAEFPKEGPSILRIQQVVRGDSAAYFCASSPPRRARTGNTIYFGEGSWLTVV.

J is TRBJ1-6 and V is TRBV7-2; D is unresolved. Germline-derived CDR1 and CDR2 are SGHTA and FQGNSA. Between the trimmed V and J ends, which lost 1 base and 10 bases, there was a span of 14 bases. This CDR3 is 15 amino acids long. The CDR3: CASSLGVGTRSPLHF. CDR3 coding DNA: TGTGCCAGCAGCTTAGGGGTGGGCACACGCTCACCCCTCCACTTT.

V gene TRBV7-9 combines with J gene TRBJ1-3, with D maybe TRBD1 (6 bases). Germline lookup yields CDR1 SEHNR and CDR2 FQNEAQ (reference sequence). With 5 bases removed from V and 0 bases from J, the gap between germline ends came to 14 bases. This CDR3 contains 16 residues. In DNA, the CDR3 is TGTGCCAGCAGCATCCGACAGGTCCGCTCTGGAAACACCATATATTTT. Amino acids: CASSIRQVRSGNTIYF.

The chain links TRBV5-1 to TRBJ2-5, with TRBD1 matching 7 bases. The ends lost 4 bases at V and 4 bases at J; junction bases unmatched: 13. Germline values: CDR1 SGHRS, CDR2 YFSETQ. This CDR3 has 16 residues. The CDR3 DNA follows: TGCGCCAGCAGCCCTCCCCAGGGGGTGGTTGGAGAGACCCAGTACTTC. This translates into CASSPPQGVVGETQYF.